This T cell receptor beta chain was captured by sequencing in a study of PD-L1 blockade in urothelial cancer. Study-wide context: T cells were recovered from blood samples at a median of roughly 150,000.

Measured with immunoSEQ multiplex PCR; TCRdb has only the in-frame clones, and not every one. The sample carries tens of thousands of clones, roughly 90% recorded once. As for time point: peripheral blood 6 weeks after treatment start. Looked up from germline, CDR1 is SGHTA and CDR2 is FQGNSA. V trimming: 5 bases; J trimming: 6 bases; junction bases outside the gene matches: 7. This CDR3 has 14 residues. This specimen was PBMCs, taken around atezolizumab (anti-PD-L1) treatment. The sequence was obtained from a man aged 60-69 years with urothelial cancer. This chain uses TRBV7-2 with TRBJ2-7; 10 bases match TRBD1. CDR3 nucleotides: TGTGCCAGCAGCCCCCGACAGGGGGCTGTCGAGCAGTACTTC. This gives the protein CASSPRQGAVEQYF.